Shown below are 14 T cell receptor beta chains from a single sample sequenced in a study of patients and donors after allogeneic stem cell transplantation. A single record per CDR3 protein comes from TCRdb applying MiXCR to the RT-PCR reads. The sample contains approximately 200,000 distinct CDR3 sequences, around two fifths of which appear only once. Input material: blood, either unsorted or a sorted T cell fraction (not recorded which). The receptors stem from a human donor who was either an allogeneic HSCT recipient or a stem cell or donor lymphocyte infusion donor (not recorded which). It is not recorded whose cells these are; they may come from a transplant donor.

This chain links TRBV29-1 with TRBJ2-1, with a possible D match to TRBD2 (5 bases). The V end lost 5 bases, the J end lost 8 bases, and 13 bases lay between the germline ends. The CDR3 covers 12 residues. Germline-derived CDR1 and CDR2 are SQVTM and ANQGSEA. CDR3 amino acids: CSVRTYWYEQFF. The CDR3 DNA is TGCAGCGTTCGGACTTACTGGTATGAGCAGTTCTTC.

This clonotype has only a few counts. The genes are TRBV20-1 and TRBJ2-7, with D possibly TRBD2 on 5 matching bases. Germline V CDR1 and CDR2: DFQATT, SNEGSKA (reference sequence). V lost 1 base and J 2 bases, leaving 12 bases between the germline ends. The CDR3 is 14 amino acids. The CDR3 DNA follows: TGCAGTGCTAGAGTAGCGCGGTCCCCCTACGAGCAGTACTTC. Translated: CSARVARSPYEQYF.

This clonotype was observed a handful of times. The chain couples TRBV27 to TRBJ1-4; a weak D match, TRBD1 (5 bases). Trimming took 5 bases from V and 7 from J, leaving 11 bases between them. Germline-derived CDR1 and CDR2 are MNHEY and SMNVEV (reference sequence). The CDR3 contains 13 residues. CDR3 in amino acids: CASSGDGFEKLFF. DNA for the CDR3: TGTGCCAGCAGTGGGGACGGGTTTGAAAAACTGTTTTTT.

This sequence joins TRBV5-8 and TRBJ2-3, with 13 bases that match TRBD2. Germline trimming cut 4 bases from V and 4 bases from J; bases unmatched to any gene: 3. Germline values: CDR1 SGHTS, CDR2 YDEGEE. CDR3 length: 15 amino acids. The CDR3 sequence is CASSPGTSGADTQYF. The CDR3 region has the DNA TGTGCCAGCAGCCCAGGGACTAGCGGGGCAGATACGCAGTATTTT.

V usage is TRBV12-3 or TRBV12-4 and J usage is TRBJ2-2; perhaps TRBD2 as D (5 bases). V lost 5 bases and J lost 5, with 21 bases in between. The CDR3 extends over 17 amino acids. The CDR3 sequence is CASSVPGGLEVTGELFF. CDR3 DNA sequence: TGTGCCAGCAGTGTACCCGGAGGTTTAGAGGTAACCGGGGAGCTGTTTTTT.

The chain employs TRBV12-3 or TRBV12-4 and TRBJ1-2; possibly TRBD1 for D (5 bases). The V gene lost 8 bases and the J gene lost 7 bases, with 14 bases spanning the gap. The CDR3 is 12 amino acids. CDR3 residues: CASQGDESGYTF. The CDR3 nucleotides are TGTGCCAGCCAAGGGGATGAATCTGGCTACACCTTC.

The chain employs TRBV4-3 and TRBJ1-2, with a possible D match to TRBD1 (5 bases). Germline CDR1 and CDR2: LGHNA and YSLEER. V was cut by 0 bases and J by 4 bases, with 12 bases left in between. This CDR3 is 15 amino acids long. CDR3 DNA: TGCGCCAGCAGCCAAGATCTTCGAGACAGCTATGGCTACACCTTC. It encodes CASSQDLRDSYGYTF.

The chain employs TRBV20-1 and TRBJ2-7; D might be TRBD1 (5 bases). Trimming removed 0 bases from V and 3 bases from J, with 15 bases in between. Germline V gene sequence: CDR1 DFQATT, CDR2 SNEGSKA (reference sequence). The CDR3 contains 15 residues. The CDR3 is CSARDLEQESYEQYF. CDR3 DNA sequence: TGCAGTGCTAGAGATTTGGAACAGGAAAGCTACGAGCAGTACTTC.

This chain connects TRBV12-3 or TRBV12-4 to TRBJ2-7; TRBD2 agrees at 10 bases. This CDR3 contains 15 residues. Unmatched junction bases numbered 6, after V lost 4 bases and J lost 3 bases. CDR3 nucleotide sequence: TGTGCCAGCAGTTCAGAGCGGGAGGGAGTCTACGAGCAGTACTTC. Translated: CASSSEREGVYEQYF.

The chain is built from TRBV4-1 and TRBJ1-2, with a weak D call TRBD1 (6 bases). Germline values: CDR1 MGHRA, CDR2 YSYEKL. This CDR3 has 16 amino acids. Between the trimmed V and J ends, which lost 2 bases and 8 bases, there was a span of 21 bases. CDR3 residues: CASSQPGAGAKKGYTF. The DNA for the CDR3 is TGCGCCAGCAGCCAACCCGGGGCAGGGGCCAAGAAAGGCTACACCTTC.

The rearrangement uses TRBV21-1 and TRBJ1-5. TRBV21-1 is flagged as a pseudogene. The CDR3 covers 17 residues. The CDR3 reads CAIPRGAQSTSNQPQHF. For the CDR3, the DNA is TGTGCCATCCCTCGAGGAGCTCAGAGCACCAGCAATCAGCCCCAGCATTTT.

The J gene is TRBJ1-2, the V gene TRBV7-8; D unresolved. V lost 5 bases and J lost 8, with 15 bases in between. The V gene's germline CDR1 is SGHVS and CDR2 FQNEAQ. The CDR3 length is 13 residues. CDR3 loop: CASSPEAGEGYTF. Here the CDR3 DNA reads TGTGCCAGCAGCCCAGAGGCCGGGGAAGGCTACACCTTC.

This clonotype was seen more than once but under ten times. The gene calls are TRBV3-1 and TRBJ1-2, with D maybe TRBD1 (6 bases). Germline V gene lookup returns CDR1 LGHDT and CDR2 YNNKEL (reference sequence). The CDR3 length is 14 residues. V was pared by 4 bases and J by 0 bases, with 9 bases between. The CDR3 region has the DNA TGTGCCAGCAGCCCCCAGGGGACTAACTATGGCTACACCTTC. Its protein is CASSPQGTNYGYTF.

This clonotype was found many times. The rearrangement links TRBV6-5 to TRBJ1-1, with a weak D call TRBD1 (6 bases). The CDR3 is made up of 13 amino acids. With 6 bases removed from V and 1 base from J, the gap between germline ends came to 9 bases. From germline, CDR1 is MNHEY and CDR2 SVGAGI. In nucleotides, the CDR3 is TGTGCCAGCAGCTCGACAGGGAACACTGAAGCTTTCTTT. Its protein is CASSSTGNTEAFF.